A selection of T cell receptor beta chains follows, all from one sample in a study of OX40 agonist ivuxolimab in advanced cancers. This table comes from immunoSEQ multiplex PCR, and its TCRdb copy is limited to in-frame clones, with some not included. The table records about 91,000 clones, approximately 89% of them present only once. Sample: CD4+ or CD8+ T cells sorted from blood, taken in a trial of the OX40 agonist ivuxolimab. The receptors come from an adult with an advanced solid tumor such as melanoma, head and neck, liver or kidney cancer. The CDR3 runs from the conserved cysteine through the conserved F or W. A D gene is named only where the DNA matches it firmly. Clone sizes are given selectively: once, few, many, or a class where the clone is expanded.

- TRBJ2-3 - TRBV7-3 CASSSDTYTQYF TGTGCCAGCAGCTCCGACACTTATACGCAGTATTTT
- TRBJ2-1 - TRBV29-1 CSAQGLADSSYNEQFF TGCAGCGCACAGGGCCTAGCGGATAGCTCCTACAATGAGCAGTTCTTC
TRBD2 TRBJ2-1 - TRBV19 CASSIPGGSTSGRAVHEQFF TGTGCCAGTAGTATCCCGGGGGGATCGACTAGCGGGAGGGCTGTCCATGAGCAGTTCTTC
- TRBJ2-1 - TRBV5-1 CASSLEVAAGYNEQFF TGCGCCAGCAGCTTGGAAGTCGCGGCCGGCTACAATGAGCAGTTCTTC
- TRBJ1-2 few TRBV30 CAWSSALEHGYTF TGTGCCTGGAGCTCGGCCTTGGAGCATGGCTACACCTTC
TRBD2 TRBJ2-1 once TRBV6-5 CASSLQREGPNEQFF TGTGCCAGCAGTCTCCAGCGGGAGGGCCCGAATGAGCAGTTCTTC
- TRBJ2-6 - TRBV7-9 CASSRAFSGANVLTF TGTGCCAGCAGCCGGGCCTTCTCTGGGGCCAACGTCCTGACTTTC
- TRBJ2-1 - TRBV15 CATSSLPGWDGNEQFF TGTGCCACCAGCAGTCTCCCGGGTTGGGACGGGAATGAGCAGTTCTTC
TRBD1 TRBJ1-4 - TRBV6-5 CATLRQGVTKEKLFF TGTGCCACCCTCCGACAGGGAGTGACGAAAGAAAAACTGTTTTTT
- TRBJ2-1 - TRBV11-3 CASSLGFSEQFF TGTGCCAGCAGCTTGGGGTTTAGTGAGCAGTTCTTC
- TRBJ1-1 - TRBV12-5 CASGLGGTTEAFF TGTGCTAGTGGTTTGGGTGGTACCACTGAAGCTTTCTTT
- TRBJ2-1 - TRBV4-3 CASSQDHTPYNEQFF TGCGCCAGCAGCCAAGATCACACGCCTTACAATGAGCAGTTCTTC
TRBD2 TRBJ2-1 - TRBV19 CASSMRAGGYEQFF TGTGCCAGTAGTATGCGAGCGGGAGGCTATGAGCAGTTCTTC
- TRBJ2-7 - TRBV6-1 CASRQEYEQYF TGTGCCAGCAGACAGGAATACGAGCAGTACTTC
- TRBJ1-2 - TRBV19 CASMTGPYGYTF TGTGCCAGTATGACCGGACCCTATGGCTACACCTTC
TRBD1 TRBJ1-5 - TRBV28 CASSPAGGGNQPQHF TGTGCCAGCAGCCCCGCAGGGGGCGGCAATCAGCCCCAGCATTTT
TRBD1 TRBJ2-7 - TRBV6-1 CASSGQGRGEQYF TGTGCCAGCAGTGGACAGGGAAGGGGAGAGCAGTACTTC
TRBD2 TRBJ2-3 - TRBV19 CASSGGLREGTQYF TGTGCCAGTAGTGGGGGACTCCGGGAGGGTACGCAGTATTTT
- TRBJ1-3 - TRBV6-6 CASTHGLQTGNTIYF TGTGCCAGCACCCACGGGTTGCAAACTGGAAACACCATATATTTT
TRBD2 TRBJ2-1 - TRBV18 CASSPPGLAGGSEQFF TGTGCCAGCTCACCACCGGGACTAGCGGGAGGAAGTGAGCAGTTCTTC
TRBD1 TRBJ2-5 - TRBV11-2 CASSLLGQGLGGETQYF TGTGCCAGCAGTCTACTAGGACAGGGCCTCGGGGGAGAGACCCAGTACTTC
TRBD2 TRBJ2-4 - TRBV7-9 CASSSGLGEYF TGTGCCAGCAGCTCGGGACTAGGGGAGTACTTC
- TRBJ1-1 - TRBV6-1 CASSPRQLNTEAFF TGTGCCAGCAGTCCCCGACAGTTGAACACTGAAGCTTTCTTT
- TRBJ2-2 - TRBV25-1 CASTETGELFF TGTGCCAGCACCGAAACCGGGGAGCTGTTTTTT
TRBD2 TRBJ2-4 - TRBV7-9 CASSLVSGVAKNIQYF TGTGCCAGCAGCTTAGTCAGCGGGGTGGCCAAAAACATTCAGTACTTC
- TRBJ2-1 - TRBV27 CASSLSGVGEQFF TGTGCCAGCAGTTTATCGGGGGTAGGTGAGCAGTTCTTC
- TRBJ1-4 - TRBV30 CAWGGRGEKLFF TGTGCCTGGGGGGGACGGGGTGAAAAACTGTTTTTT
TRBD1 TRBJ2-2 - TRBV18 CASSPSQGGRNTGELFF TGTGCCAGCTCACCTTCACAGGGGGGAAGGAACACCGGGGAGCTGTTTTTT
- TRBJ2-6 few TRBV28 CASGSPGAEGANVLTF TGTGCCAGCGGGAGCCCAGGGGCGGAAGGGGCCAACGTCCTGACTTTC
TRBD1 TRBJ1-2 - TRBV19 CASTEGARGYTF TGTGCCAGTACTGAGGGGGCGCGGGGCTACACCTTC
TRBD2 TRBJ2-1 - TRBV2 CASSEARAGGPEQFF TGTGCCAGCAGTGAAGCTCGGGCGGGAGGGCCTGAGCAGTTCTTC
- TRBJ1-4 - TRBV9 CASSVDDGNNEKLFF TGTGCCAGCAGCGTAGACGACGGCAATAATGAAAAACTGTTTTTT
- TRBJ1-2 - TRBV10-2 CASSGQGVGGYTF TGCGCCAGCAGTGGGCAGGGAGTGGGTGGCTACACCTTC
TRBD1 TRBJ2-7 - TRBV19 CASSVPGQGAYEQYF TGTGCCAGTAGTGTACCGGGACAGGGGGCCTACGAGCAGTACTTC
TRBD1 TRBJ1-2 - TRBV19 CASSIAGQDLHYGYTF TGTGCCAGTAGTATTGCGGGACAGGACCTACACTATGGCTACACCTTC
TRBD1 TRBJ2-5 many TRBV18 CASSKDRETQYF TGTGCCAGCTCAAAGGACAGGGAGACCCAGTACTTC
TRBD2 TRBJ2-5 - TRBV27 CASRSTSGEETQYF TGTGCCAGCAGGTCGACTAGCGGAGAAGAGACCCAGTACTTC
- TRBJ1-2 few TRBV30 CAWSVGVGLTYGYTF TGTGCCTGGAGTGTAGGGGTAGGGTTAACCTATGGCTACACCTTC
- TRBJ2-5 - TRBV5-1 CASSLAVLGWGQETQYF TGCGCCAGCAGCTTGGCCGTTCTGGGCTGGGGGCAAGAGACCCAGTACTTC
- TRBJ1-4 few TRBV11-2 CASSSRQARINEKLFF TGTGCCAGCAGCAGTAGACAGGCCCGAATTAATGAAAAACTGTTTTTT
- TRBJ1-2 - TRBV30 CAWRGSTEYGYTF TGTGCCTGGAGGGGTTCGACGGAATATGGCTACACCTTC
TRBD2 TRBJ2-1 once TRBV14 CASSQVSGLAGGLTNEQFF TGTGCCAGCAGCCAAGTCTCAGGACTAGCGGGAGGTCTTACAAATGAGCAGTTCTTC
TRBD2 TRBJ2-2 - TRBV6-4 CASRRSGREGTGELFF TGTGCCAGCAGAAGAAGCGGGAGGGAAGGCACCGGGGAGCTGTTTTTT
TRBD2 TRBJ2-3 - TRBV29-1 CSQASGRTDTQYF TGCAGTCAGGCTAGCGGGAGAACAGATACGCAGTATTTT
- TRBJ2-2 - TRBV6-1 CASSARVGDTGELFF TGTGCCAGCAGTGCGCGGGTGGGGGACACCGGGGAGCTGTTTTTT
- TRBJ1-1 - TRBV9 CASSVGQALNTEAFF TGTGCCAGCAGCGTAGGGCAGGCACTGAACACTGAAGCTTTCTTT
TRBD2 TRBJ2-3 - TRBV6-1 CASRTSGRQDTQYF TGTGCCAGCAGGACTAGCGGGAGACAAGATACGCAGTATTTT
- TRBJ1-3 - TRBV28 CASSLAPRSGNTIYF TGTGCCAGCAGTTTAGCCCCCCGCTCTGGAAACACCATATATTTT
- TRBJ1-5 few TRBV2 CASTGDNNQPQHF TGTGCCAGCACAGGGGACAACAATCAGCCCCAGCATTTT
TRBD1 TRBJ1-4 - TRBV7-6 CASSLAGQAEKLFF TGTGCCAGCAGCTTAGCGGGACAGGCGGAAAAACTGTTTTTT
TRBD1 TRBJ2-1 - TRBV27 CASSLFGQGAYNEQFF TGTGCCAGCAGTTTGTTCGGACAGGGGGCTTACAATGAGCAGTTCTTC
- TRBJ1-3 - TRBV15 CATSRGTASSGNTIYF TGTGCCACCAGCAGAGGGACGGCAAGCTCTGGAAACACCATATATTTT
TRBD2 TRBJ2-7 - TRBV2 CASSDLAGAPYEQYF TGTGCCAGCAGTGATCTAGCGGGAGCCCCCTACGAGCAGTACTTC
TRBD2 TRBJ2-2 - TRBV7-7 CASRPGGGNTGELFF TGTGCCAGCAGGCCGGGAGGCGGTAACACCGGGGAGCTGTTTTTT
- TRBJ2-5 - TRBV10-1 CASSESGSRASKGHLYF TGCGCCAGCAGTGAGTCGGGTTCCCGAGCGAGTAAAGGCCATCTGTACTTC